The clone carrying this T cell receptor (beta chain) was found a few times. The data derive from a study of metastatic and nonmetastatic thyroid tumors. The overall study: Across blood and tumor or nodule tissue, repertoires from malignant and benign thyroid patients were compared with one another.

No treatment had been given to any patient before thyroid surgery. With MiXCR, TCRdb reprocessed the PCR reads. Counted here are 9,400 or so clones, around 32% occurring once; the ten biggest clones make up 16%. The sequenced sample was adjacent normal tissue. The receptor was derived from a female donor with papillary thyroid cancer or a benign thyroid nodule (not recorded which). Some clones in this sample may be carry-over from other donors' samples.

The CDR3 region is CASSLGQGAYEQYF. The CDR3 DNA is TGCGCCAGCAGCTTAGGACAGGGGGCCTACGAGCAGTACTTC. The J gene is TRBJ2-7, the V gene TRBV5-1; TRBD1 aligns across 10 bases. This CDR3 comprises 14 residues. V trimming: 2 bases; J trimming: 2 bases; junction bases outside the gene matches: 1. Germline V gene data show CDR1 as SGHRS and CDR2 as YFSETQ. The variable domain in full, completed from reference TRBV5-1 and TRBJ2-7, reads KAGVTQTPRYLIKTRGQQVTLSCSPISGHRSVSWYQQTPGQGLQFLFEYFSETQRNKGNFPGRFSGRQFSNSRSEMNVSTLELGDSALYLCASSLGQGAYEQYFGPGTRLTVT.